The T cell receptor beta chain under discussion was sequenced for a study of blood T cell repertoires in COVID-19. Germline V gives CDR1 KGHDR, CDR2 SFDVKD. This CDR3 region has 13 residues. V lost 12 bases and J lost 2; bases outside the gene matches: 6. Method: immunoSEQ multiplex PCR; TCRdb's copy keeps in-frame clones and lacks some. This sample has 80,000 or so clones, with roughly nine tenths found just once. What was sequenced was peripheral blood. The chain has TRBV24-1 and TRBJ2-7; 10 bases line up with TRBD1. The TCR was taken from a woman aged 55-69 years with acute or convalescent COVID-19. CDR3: CAVGQGETYEQYF. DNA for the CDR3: TGTGCCGTCGGACAGGGGGAAACCTACGAGCAGTACTTC.